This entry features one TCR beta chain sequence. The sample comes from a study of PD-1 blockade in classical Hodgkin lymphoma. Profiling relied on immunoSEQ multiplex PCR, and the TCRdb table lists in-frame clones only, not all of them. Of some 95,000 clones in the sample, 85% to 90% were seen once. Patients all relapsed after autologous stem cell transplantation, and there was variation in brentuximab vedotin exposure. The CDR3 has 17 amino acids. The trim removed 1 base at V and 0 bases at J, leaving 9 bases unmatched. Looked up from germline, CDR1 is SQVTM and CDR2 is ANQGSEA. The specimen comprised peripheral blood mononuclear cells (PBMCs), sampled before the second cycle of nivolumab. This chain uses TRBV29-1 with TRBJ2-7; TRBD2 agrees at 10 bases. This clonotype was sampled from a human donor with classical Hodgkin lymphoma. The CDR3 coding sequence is TGCAGCGTTGAAGGTGGGGGGAGACTAGCGGGCTCCTACGAGCAGTACTTC. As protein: CSVEGGGRLAGSYEQYF.